This T cell receptor (beta chain) was identified during a study of T-cell reconstitution after alpha-beta-depleted transplantation in children. Unique molecular identifiers were used in preparing the TCRbeta library. TCRdb fed the PCR reads into MiXCR, producing one record per CDR3 protein. The table has under 850,000 distinct CDR3 sequences, about 12% seen once. The table lists this clonotype with many counts. What it binds is unknown. Study results and caveats: Surviving thymic progenitors and recipient T cells were the source of high TCRbeta diversity at day 60 in some patients. From newly produced T cells came most of the T-cell counts and diversity one year after transplant.

This receptor was identified in a girl aged 2 to 9 with congenital amegakaryocytic thrombocytopenia, due to receive a stem cell transplant. The source was PBMCs, collected before TCRalphabeta/CD19-depleted stem cell transplant.

DNA of the CDR3: TGCAGCGCTGGGGGGGGATCTTCCTACGAGCAGTACTTC. Translating gives CSAGGGSSYEQYF. V gene TRBV29-1 combines with J gene TRBJ2-7; 7 nucleotides match TRBD2. Germline V gene data show CDR1 as SQVTM and CDR2 as ANQGSEA. This CDR3 region has 13 residues. Trimming at V came to 7 bases and at J to 1 base, leaving 7 bases not matched to a gene.